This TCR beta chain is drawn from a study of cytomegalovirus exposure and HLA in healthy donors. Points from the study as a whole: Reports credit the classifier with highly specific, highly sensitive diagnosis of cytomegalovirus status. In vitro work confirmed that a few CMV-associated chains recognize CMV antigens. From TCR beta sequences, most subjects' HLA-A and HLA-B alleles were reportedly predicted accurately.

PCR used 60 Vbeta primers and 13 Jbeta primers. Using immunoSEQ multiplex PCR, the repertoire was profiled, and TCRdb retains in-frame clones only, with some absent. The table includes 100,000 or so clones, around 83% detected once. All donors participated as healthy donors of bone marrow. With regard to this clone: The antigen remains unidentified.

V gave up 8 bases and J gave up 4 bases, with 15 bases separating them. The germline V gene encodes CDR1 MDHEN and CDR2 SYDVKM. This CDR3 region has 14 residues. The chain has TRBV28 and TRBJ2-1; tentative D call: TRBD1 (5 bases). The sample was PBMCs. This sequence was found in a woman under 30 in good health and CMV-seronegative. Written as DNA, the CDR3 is TGTGCCAGCGCCAAAATTCAGGGTTACAATGAGCAGTTCTTC. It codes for CASAKIQGYNEQFF.